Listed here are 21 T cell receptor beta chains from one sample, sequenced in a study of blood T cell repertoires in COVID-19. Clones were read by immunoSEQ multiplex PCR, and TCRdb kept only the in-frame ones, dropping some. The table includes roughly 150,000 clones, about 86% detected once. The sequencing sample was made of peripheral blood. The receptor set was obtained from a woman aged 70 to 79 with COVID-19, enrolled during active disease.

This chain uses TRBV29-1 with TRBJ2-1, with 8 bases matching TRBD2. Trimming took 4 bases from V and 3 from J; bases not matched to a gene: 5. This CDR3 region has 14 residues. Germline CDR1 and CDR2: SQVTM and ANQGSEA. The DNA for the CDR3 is TGCAGCGTTGGGCTGGCGGGGGGCTACAATGAGCAGTTCTTC. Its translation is CSVGLAGGYNEQFF.

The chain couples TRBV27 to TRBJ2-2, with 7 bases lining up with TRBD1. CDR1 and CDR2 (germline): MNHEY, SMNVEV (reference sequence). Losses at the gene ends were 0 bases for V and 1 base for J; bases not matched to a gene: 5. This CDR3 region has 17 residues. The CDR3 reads CASSLSLGTVNTGELFF. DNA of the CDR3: TGTGCCAGCAGTTTATCCTTAGGGACAGTGAACACCGGGGAGCTGTTTTTT.

The CDR3, as DNA: TGTGCCAGTAGTATTGGACAGGGGGACCATCAGCCCCAGCATTTT. Protein sequence: CASSIGQGDHQPQHF. The chain recombines TRBV19 with TRBJ1-5; 10 nucleotides line up with TRBD1. CDR1 and CDR2 (germline): LNHDA, SQIVND (reference sequence). There are 15 residues in the CDR3. V lost 3 bases and J lost 5; bases outside the gene matches: 4.

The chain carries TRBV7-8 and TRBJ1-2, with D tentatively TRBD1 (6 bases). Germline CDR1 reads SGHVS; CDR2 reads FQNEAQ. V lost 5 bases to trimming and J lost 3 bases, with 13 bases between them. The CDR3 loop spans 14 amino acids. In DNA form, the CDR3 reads TGTGCCAGCAGCCGGAGGGACAAGGACTATGGCTACACCTTC. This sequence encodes CASSRRDKDYGYTF.

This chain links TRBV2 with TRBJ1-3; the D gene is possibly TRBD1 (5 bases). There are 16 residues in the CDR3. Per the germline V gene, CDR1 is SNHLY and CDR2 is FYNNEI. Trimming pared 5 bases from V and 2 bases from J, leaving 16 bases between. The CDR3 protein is CASSIRAHLPGNTIYF. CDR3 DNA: TGTGCCAGCAGTATCAGGGCTCACCTTCCTGGAAACACCATATATTTT.

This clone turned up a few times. The CDR3, as DNA: TGTGCCAGCAGGCCGGGACAGAACTATGGCTACACCTTC. Protein: CASRPGQNYGYTF. V usage is TRBV28 and J usage is TRBJ1-2; 7 bases agree with TRBD1. After removal of 6 bases from V and 2 bases from J, the junction contained 3 bases not matched to a gene. Germline CDR1 is MDHEN and CDR2 is SYDVKM. This CDR3 contains 13 residues.

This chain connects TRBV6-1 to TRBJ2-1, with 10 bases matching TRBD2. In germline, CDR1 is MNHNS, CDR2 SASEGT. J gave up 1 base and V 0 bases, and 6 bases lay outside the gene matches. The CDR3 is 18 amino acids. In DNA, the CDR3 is TGTGCCAGCAGTGAAGCGGGGAGCGGGGGGGCTTCCTACAATGAGCAGTTCTTC. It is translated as CASSEAGSGGASYNEQFF.

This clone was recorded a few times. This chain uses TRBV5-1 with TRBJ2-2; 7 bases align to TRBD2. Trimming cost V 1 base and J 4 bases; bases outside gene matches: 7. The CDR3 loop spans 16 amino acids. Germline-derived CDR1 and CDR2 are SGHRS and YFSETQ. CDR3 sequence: CASSLSAGVGTGELFF. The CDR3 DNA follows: TGCGCCAGCAGCTTGTCGGCGGGGGTGGGCACCGGGGAGCTGTTTTTT.

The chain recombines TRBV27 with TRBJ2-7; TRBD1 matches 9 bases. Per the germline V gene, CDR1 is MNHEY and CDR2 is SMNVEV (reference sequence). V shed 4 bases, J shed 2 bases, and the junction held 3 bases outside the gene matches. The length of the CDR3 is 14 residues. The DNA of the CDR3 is TGTGCCAGCAGTTACAGGGGGCTCACCTACGAGCAGTACTTC. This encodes CASSYRGLTYEQYF.

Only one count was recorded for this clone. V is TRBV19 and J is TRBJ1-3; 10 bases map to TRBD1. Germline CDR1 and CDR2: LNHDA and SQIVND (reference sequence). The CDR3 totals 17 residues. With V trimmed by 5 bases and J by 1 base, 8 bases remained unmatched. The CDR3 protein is CASSFLGTGASGNTIYF. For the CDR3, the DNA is TGTGCCAGTAGTTTCCTCGGGACAGGGGCTTCTGGAAACACCATATATTTT.

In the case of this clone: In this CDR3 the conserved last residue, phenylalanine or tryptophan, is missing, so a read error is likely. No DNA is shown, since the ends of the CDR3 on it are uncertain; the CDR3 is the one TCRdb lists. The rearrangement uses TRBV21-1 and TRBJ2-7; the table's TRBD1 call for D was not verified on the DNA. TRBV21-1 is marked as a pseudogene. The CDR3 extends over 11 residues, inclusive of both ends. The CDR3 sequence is CASRDRVRAVL.

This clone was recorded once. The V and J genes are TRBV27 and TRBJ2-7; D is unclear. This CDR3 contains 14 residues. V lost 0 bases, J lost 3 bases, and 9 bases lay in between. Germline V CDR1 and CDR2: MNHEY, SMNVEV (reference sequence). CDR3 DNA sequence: TGTGCCAGCAGTTTATCGAGGCGCCTCTACGAGCAGTACTTC. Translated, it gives CASSLSRRLYEQYF.

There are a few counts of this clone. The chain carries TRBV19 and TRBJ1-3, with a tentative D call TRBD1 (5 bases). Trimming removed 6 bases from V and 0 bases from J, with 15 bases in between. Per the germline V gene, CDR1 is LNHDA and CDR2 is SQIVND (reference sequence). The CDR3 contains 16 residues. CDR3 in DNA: TGTGCCAGTAGCAAATTAGACAGCTACTCTGGAAACACCATATATTTT. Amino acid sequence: CASSKLDSYSGNTIYF.

CDR3 amino acids: CASSHTWGGVNEQFF. Written as DNA, the CDR3 is TGTGCCAGCAGCCACACATGGGGAGGGGTCAATGAGCAGTTCTTC. The chain is built from TRBV11-2 and TRBJ2-1, with 7 bases identical to TRBD2. This CDR3 is 15 amino acids long. Germline V gene data show CDR1 as SGHAT and CDR2 as FQNNGV. Trimming cost V 5 bases and J 6 bases; bases outside gene matches: 10.

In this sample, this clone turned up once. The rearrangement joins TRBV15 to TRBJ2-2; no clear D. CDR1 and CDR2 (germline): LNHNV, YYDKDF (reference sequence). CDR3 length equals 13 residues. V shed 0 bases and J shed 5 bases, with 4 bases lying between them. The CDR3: CATSRESTGELFF. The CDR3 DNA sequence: TGTGCCACCAGCAGAGAATCTACCGGGGAGCTGTTTTTT.

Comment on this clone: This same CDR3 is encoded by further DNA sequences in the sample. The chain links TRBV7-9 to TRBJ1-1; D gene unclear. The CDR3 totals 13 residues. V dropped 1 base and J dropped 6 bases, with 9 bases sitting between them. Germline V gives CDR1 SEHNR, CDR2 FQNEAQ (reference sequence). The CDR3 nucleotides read TGTGCCAGCAGCTTAGTGCCAAGCCCTGAAGCTTTCTTT. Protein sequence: CASSLVPSPEAFF.

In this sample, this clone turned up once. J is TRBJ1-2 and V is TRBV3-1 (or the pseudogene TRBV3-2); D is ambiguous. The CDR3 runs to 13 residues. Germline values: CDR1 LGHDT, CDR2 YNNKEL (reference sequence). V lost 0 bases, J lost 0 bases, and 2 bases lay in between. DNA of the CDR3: TGTGCCAGCAGCCAAGACACTAACTATGGCTACACCTTC. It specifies CASSQDTNYGYTF.

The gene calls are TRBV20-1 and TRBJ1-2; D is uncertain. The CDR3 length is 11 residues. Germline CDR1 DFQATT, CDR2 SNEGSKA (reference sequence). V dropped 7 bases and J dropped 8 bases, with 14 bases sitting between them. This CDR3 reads CSVMERSGYTF. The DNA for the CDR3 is TGCAGTGTCATGGAACGGAGCGGCTACACCTTC.

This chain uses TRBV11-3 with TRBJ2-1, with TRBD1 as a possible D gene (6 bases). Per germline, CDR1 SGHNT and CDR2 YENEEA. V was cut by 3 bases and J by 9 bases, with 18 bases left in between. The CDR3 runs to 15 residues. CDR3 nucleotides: TGTGCCAGCAGCTTGGGACACGGAGGAGATAGTGAGCAGTTCTTC. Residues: CASSLGHGGDSEQFF.

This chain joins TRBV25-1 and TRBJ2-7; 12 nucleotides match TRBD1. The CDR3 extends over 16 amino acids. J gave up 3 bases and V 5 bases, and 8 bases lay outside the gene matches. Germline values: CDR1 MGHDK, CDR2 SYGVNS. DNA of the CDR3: TGTGCCAGCAGTAAACCGGGACAGGGGGCCTTCTACGAGCAGTACTTC. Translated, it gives CASSKPGQGAFYEQYF.

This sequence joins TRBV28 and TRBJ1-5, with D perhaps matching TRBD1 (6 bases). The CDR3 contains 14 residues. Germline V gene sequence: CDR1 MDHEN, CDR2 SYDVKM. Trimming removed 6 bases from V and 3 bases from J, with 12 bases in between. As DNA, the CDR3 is TGTGCCAGCAGCCGCGGACAGAACAATCAGCCCCAGCATTTT. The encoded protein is CASSRGQNNQPQHF. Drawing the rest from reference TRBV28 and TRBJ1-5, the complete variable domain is DVKVTQSSRYLVKRTGEKVFLECVQDMDHENMFWYRQDPGLGLRLIYFSYDVKMKEKGDIPEGYSVSREKKERFSLILESASTNQTSMYLCASSRGQNNQPQHFGDGTRLSIL.